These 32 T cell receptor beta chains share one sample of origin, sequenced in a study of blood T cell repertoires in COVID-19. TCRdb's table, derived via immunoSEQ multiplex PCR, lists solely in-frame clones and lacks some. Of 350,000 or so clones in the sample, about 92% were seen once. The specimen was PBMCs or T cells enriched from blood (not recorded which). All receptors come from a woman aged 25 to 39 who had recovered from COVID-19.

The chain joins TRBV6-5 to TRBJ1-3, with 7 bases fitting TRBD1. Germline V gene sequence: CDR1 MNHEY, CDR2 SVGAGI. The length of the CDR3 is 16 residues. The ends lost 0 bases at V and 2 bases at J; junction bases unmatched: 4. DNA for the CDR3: TGTGCCAGCAGTTACTCGATGGGGACAGCTGGAAACACCATATATTTT. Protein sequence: CASSYSMGTAGNTIYF.

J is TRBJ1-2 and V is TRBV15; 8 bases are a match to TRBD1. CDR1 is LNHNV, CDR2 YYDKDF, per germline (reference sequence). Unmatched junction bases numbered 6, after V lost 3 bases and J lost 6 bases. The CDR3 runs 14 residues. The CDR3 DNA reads TGTGCCACCAGCAGTGACAGGGGAGTGCATGGCTACACCTTC. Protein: CATSSDRGVHGYTF.

This chain's CDR3 is CASRWRDRSNNQPQHF. In nucleotides, the CDR3 is TGCGCCAGCAGATGGCGGGACAGAAGTAACAATCAGCCCCAGCATTTT. The V call is TRBV5-1, the J call TRBJ1-5; TRBD1 aligns across 7 bases. The germline V gene encodes CDR1 SGHRS and CDR2 YFSETQ. The ends lost 5 bases at V and 3 bases at J; junction bases unmatched: 11. The CDR3 is 16 amino acids.

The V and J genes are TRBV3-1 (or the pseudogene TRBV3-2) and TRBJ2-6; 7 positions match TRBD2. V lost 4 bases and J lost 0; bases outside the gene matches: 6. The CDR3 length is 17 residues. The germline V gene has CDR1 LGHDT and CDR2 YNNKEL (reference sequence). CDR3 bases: TGTGCCAGCAGCCGACGGGGGAGGGGCTCTGGGGCCAACGTCCTGACTTTC. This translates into CASSRRGRGSGANVLTF.

CDR3 DNA sequence: TGTGCCAGCTACGGACAGGGTCATGGCTACACCTTC. Its translation is CASYGQGHGYTF. V and J are TRBV25-1 and TRBJ1-2; TRBD1 aligns across 8 bases. Germline values: CDR1 MGHDK, CDR2 SYGVNS. The CDR3 has 12 amino acids. The V gene end was trimmed by 8 bases and the J gene end by 6 bases; junction bases not matched to a gene: 5.

CDR3 sequence: CATSRDSGRWGGEQYF. The CDR3 DNA follows: TGTGCCACCAGCAGAGATAGTGGCCGATGGGGCGGAGAGCAGTACTTC. The chain links TRBV15 to TRBJ2-7; D possibly corresponds to TRBD1 (5 bases). The germline gives CDR1 LNHNV, CDR2 YYDKDF (reference sequence). V lost 0 bases and J 7 bases, leaving 19 bases between the germline ends. The CDR3 has 16 residues.

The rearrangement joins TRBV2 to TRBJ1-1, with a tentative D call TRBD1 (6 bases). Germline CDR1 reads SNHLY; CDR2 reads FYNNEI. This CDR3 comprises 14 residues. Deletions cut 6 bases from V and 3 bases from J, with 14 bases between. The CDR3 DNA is TGTGCCAGCAGCGGAAGGCAGGGGTACACTGAAGCTTTCTTT. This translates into CASSGRQGYTEAFF.

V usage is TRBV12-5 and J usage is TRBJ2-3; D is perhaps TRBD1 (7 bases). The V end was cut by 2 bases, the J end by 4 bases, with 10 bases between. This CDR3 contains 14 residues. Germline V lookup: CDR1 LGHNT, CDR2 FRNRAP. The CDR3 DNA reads TGTGCTAGTGGTTTGCAGGGGGGTCCAGATACGCAGTATTTT. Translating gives CASGLQGGPDTQYF.

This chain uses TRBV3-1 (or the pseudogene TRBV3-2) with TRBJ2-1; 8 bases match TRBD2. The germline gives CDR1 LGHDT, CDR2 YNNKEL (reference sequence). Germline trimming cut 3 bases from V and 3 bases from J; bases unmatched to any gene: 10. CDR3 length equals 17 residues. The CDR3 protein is CASSHVLAGGVYNEQFF. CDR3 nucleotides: TGTGCCAGCAGCCACGTACTAGCCGGGGGGGTCTACAATGAGCAGTTCTTC.

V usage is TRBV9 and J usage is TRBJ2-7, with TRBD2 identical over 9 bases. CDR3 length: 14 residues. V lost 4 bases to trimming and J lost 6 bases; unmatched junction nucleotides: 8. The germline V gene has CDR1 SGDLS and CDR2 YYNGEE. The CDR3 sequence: CASSPSGGPLEQYF. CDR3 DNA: TGTGCCAGCAGCCCCAGCGGGGGGCCACTCGAGCAGTACTTC.

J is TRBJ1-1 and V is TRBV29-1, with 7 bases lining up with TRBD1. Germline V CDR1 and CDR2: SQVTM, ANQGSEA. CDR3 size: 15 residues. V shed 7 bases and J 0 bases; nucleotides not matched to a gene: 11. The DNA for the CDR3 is TGCAGCGCCACCGGGACAGTATATATGAACACTGAAGCTTTCTTT. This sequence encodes CSATGTVYMNTEAFF.

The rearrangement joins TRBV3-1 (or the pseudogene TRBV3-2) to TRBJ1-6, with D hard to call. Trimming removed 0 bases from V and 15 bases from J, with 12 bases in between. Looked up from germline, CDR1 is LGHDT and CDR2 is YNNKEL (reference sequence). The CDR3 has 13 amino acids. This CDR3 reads CASSQELAGHLHF. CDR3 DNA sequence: TGTGCCAGCAGCCAAGAGTTGGCGGGTCACCTCCACTTT.

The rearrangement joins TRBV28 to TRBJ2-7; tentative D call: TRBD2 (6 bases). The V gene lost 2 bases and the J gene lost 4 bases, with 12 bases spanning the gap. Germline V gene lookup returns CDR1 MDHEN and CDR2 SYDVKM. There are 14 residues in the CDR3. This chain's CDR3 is CASSLGTFKYEQYF. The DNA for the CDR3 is TGTGCCAGCAGTTTAGGGACTTTCAAATACGAGCAGTACTTC.

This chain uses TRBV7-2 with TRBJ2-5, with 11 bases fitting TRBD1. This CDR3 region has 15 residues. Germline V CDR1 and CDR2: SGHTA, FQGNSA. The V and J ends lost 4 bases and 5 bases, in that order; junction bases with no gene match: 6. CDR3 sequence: CASSWDRGTGETQYF. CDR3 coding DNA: TGTGCCAGCAGCTGGGACAGGGGGACGGGGGAGACCCAGTACTTC. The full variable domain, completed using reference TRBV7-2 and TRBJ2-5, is GAGVSQSPSNKVTEKGKDVELRCDPISGHTALYWYRQSLGQGLEFLIYFQGNSAPDKSGLPSDRFSAERTGGSVSTLTIQRTQQEDSAVYLCASSWDRGTGETQYFGPGTRLLVL.

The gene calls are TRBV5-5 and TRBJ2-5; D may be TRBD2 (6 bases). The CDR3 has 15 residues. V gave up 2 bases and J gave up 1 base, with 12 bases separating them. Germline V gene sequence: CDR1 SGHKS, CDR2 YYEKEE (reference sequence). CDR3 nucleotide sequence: TGTGCCAGCAGCTTTGGGGGAGGTCCCCAAGAGACCCAGTACTTC. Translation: CASSFGGGPQETQYF. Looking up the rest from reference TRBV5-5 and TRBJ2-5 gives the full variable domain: DAGVTQSPTHLIKTRGQQVTLRCSPISGHKSVSWYQQVLGQGPQFIFQYYEKEERGRGNFPDRFSARQFPNYSSELNVNALLLGDSALYLCASSFGGGPQETQYFGPGTRLLVL.

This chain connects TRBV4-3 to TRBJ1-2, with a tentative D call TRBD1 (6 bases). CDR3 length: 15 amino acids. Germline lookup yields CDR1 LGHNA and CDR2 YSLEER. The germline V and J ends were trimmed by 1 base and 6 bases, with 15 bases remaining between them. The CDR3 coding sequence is TGCGCCAGCAGCCAAGCTGCGTTGGGGGCTAATGGCTACACCTTC. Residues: CASSQAALGANGYTF.

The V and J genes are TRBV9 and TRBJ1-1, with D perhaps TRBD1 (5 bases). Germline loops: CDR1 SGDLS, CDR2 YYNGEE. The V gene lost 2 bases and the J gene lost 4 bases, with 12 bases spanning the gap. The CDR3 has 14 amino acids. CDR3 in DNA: TGTGCCAGCAGCGTCGATGTGCAGGGCACTGAAGCTTTCTTT. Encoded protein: CASSVDVQGTEAFF.

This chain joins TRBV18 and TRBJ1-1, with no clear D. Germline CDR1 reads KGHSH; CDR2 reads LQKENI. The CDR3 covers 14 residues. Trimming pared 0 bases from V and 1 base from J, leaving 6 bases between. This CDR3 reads CASSPPSGNTEAFF. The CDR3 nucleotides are TGTGCCAGCTCACCACCATCGGGGAACACTGAAGCTTTCTTT. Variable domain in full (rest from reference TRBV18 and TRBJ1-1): NAGVMQNPRHLVRRRGQEARLRCSPMKGHSHVYWYRQLPEEGLKFMVYLQKENIIDESGMPKERFSAEFPKEGPSILRIQQVVRGDSAAYFCASSPPSGNTEAFFGQGTRLTVV.

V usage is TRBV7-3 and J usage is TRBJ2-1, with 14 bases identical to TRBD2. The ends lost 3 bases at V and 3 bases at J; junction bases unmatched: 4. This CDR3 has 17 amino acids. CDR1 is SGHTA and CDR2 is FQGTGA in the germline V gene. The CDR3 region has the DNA TGTGCCAGCAGCTTGGGAGGACTAGCGGGGGGCTACAATGAGCAGTTCTTC. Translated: CASSLGGLAGGYNEQFF.

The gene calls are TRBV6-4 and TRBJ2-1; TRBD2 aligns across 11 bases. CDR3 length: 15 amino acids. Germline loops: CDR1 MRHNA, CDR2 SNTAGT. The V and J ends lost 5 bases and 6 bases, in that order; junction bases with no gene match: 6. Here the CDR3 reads CASSKLAGVPNEQFF. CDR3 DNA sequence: TGTGCCAGCAGTAAACTAGCGGGAGTTCCCAATGAGCAGTTCTTC.

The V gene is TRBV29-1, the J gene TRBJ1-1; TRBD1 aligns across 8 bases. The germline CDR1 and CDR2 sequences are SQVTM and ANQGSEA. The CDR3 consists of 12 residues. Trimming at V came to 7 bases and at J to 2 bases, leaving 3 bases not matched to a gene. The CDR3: CSGDRGNTEAFF. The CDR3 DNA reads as TGCAGCGGCGACAGGGGCAACACTGAAGCTTTCTTT.

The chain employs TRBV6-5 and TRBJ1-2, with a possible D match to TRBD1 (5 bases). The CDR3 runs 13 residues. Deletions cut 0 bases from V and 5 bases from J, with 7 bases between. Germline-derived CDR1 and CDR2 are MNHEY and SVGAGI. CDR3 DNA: TGTGCCAGCAGTTACTCGGCAGGGTATGGCTACACCTTC. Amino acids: CASSYSAGYGYTF.

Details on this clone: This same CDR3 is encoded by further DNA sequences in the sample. For the CDR3, the DNA is TGCGCCAGCAGCCCAGGACAGGGGGGTACCGGGGAGCTGTTTTTT. Residues: CASSPGQGGTGELFF. The chain recombines TRBV5-1 with TRBJ2-2; TRBD1 agrees at 10 bases. The ends lost 4 bases at V and 5 bases at J; junction bases unmatched: 5. The CDR3 runs to 15 residues. CDR1 and CDR2 from the germline V gene are SGHRS and YFSETQ.

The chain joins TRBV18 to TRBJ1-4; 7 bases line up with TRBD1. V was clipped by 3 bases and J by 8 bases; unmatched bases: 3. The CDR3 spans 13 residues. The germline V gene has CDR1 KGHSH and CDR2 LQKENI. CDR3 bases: TGTGCCAGCTCACCGAGGGACAGCGAAAAACTGTTTTTT. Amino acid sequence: CASSPRDSEKLFF.

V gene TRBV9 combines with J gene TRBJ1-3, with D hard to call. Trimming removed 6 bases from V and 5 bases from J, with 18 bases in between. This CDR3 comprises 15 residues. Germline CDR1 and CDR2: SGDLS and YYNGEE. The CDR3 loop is CASTPGDITRNTIYF. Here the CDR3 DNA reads TGTGCCAGCACCCCGGGAGATATCACCAGAAACACCATATATTTT.

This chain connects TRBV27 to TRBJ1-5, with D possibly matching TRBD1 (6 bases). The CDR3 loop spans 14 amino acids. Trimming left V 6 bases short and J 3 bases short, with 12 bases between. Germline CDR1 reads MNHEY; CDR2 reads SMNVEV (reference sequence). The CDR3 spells CASSLGGTNQPQHF. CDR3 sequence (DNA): TGTGCCAGCAGCCTAGGGGGTACCAATCAGCCCCAGCATTTT.

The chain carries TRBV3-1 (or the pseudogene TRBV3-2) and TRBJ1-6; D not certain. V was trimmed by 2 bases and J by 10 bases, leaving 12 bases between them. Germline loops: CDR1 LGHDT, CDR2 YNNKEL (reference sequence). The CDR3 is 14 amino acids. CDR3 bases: TGTGCCAGCAGCCAATTTGGGGAGGCCTCACCCCTCCACTTT. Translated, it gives CASSQFGEASPLHF.

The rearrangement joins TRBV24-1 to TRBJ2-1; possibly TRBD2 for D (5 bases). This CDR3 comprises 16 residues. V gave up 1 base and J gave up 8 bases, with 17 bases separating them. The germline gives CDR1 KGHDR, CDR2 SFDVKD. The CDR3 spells CATSDFRTGLRDEQFF. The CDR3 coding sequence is TGTGCCACCAGTGATTTCAGGACGGGATTGAGGGATGAGCAGTTCTTC.

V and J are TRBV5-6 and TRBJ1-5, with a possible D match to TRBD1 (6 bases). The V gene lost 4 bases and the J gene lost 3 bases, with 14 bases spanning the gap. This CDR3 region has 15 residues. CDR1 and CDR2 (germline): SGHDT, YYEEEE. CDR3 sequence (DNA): TGTGCCAGCAGCAGCTGGGGACAAGTCAATCAGCCCCAGCATTTT. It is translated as CASSSWGQVNQPQHF.

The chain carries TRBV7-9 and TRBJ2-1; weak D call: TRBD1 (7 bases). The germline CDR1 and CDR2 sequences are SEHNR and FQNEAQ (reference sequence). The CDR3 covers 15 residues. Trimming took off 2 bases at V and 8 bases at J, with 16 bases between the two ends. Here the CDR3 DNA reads TGTGCCAGCAGCTTAAGGGGGCGGGAATTCGATGAGCAGTTCTTC. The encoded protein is CASSLRGREFDEQFF. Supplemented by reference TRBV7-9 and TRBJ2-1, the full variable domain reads DTGVSQNPRHKITKRGQNVTFRCDPISEHNRLYWYRQTLGQGPEFLTYFQNEAQLEKSRLLSDRFSAERPKGSFSTLEIQRTEQGDSAMYLCASSLRGREFDEQFFGPGTRLTVL.

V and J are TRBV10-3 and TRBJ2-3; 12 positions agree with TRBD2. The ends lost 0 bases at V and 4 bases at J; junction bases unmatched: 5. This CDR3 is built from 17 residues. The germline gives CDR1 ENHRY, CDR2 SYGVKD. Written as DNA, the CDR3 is TGTGCCATCAGTGAGTCTGTCGGACTAGCGGGGTCAGATACGCAGTATTTT. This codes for CAISESVGLAGSDTQYF.

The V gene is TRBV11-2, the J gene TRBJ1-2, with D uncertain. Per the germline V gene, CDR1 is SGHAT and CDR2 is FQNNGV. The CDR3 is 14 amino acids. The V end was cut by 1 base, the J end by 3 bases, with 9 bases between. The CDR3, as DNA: TGTGCCAGCAGCTTAGCGTTCCGAGACTATGGCTACACCTTC. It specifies CASSLAFRDYGYTF. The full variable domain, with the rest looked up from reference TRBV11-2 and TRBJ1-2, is EAGVAQSPRYKIIEKRQSVAFWCNPISGHATLYWYQQILGQGPKLLIQFQNNGVVDDSQLPKDRFSAERLKGVDSTLKIQPAKLEDSAVYLCASSLAFRDYGYTFGSGTRLTVV.